This entry describes one T cell receptor beta chain. The data belong to a study of blood T cell repertoires in COVID-19. Germline V lookup: CDR1 SGHVS, CDR2 FQNEAQ. With 5 bases removed from V and 4 bases from J, the gap between germline ends came to 16 bases. This CDR3 spans 15 amino acids. The method was immunoSEQ multiplex PCR; TCRdb's version includes in-frame clones alone and lacks a portion of them. The sample has roughly 140,000 clones, less than 85% seen once; the top ten hold 5.5% to 7%. The rearrangement uses TRBV7-8 and TRBJ2-3; D perhaps matches TRBD2 (5 bases). Material: peripheral blood. The receptor's source is a human donor in a cohort sampled during active COVID-19. CDR3 nucleotides: TGTGCCAGCAGCCCCCCCGGTGAGGGCCCAGATACGCAGTATTTT. This gives the protein CASSPPGEGPDTQYF.